This T cell receptor beta chain was identified during a study of untreated major depressive disorder. In germline, CDR1 is SGHTA, CDR2 FQGNSA. The CDR3 has 14 amino acids. V lost 1 base and J 13 bases, leaving 19 bases between the germline ends. Around 95% CD4+ purity was typical by flow cytometry. With regard to this clone: Its antigen is currently unknown.

Study-level results: CD4+ T cells from depressed patients used TRBV05-01 (Vbeta 5.1) more often than controls.

TCRdb's table, derived via immunoSEQ multiplex PCR, lists solely in-frame clones and lacks some. The sample yields about 25,000 clones, about nine tenths seen once. The chain carries TRBV7-2 and TRBJ1-2; TRBD1 might be the D (6 bases). This clonotype was obtained from a woman aged 25 to 45 with major depressive disorder. The sample taken for sequencing was CD4+ T cells from PBMCs. In DNA form, the CDR3 reads TGTGCCAGCAGCTTAGGGCGGGACAAACCTTGGGCCACCTTC. Its protein product is CASSLGRDKPWATF.